One sample yielded the 5 T cell receptor beta chains listed below, sequenced in a study of shared clonotypes between healthy human individuals. The protocol was immunoSEQ multiplex PCR, while the TCRdb copy is restricted to in-frame clones and leaves out a portion. The sample includes 400,000 or so clones, approximately 96% of them seen just once. The sample consisted of memory CD8+ T cells sorted from blood. As for subset: CD45RO+ cells pooled with CCR7-negative TemRA cells. The receptors originated from a young man in good health.

The CDR3: CASSQGKTDTQYF. The DNA of the CDR3 is TGTGCCAGCAGCCAAGGCAAGACAGATACGCAGTATTTT. The chain joins TRBV4-2 to TRBJ2-3; no reliable D call. Per germline, CDR1 LGHNA and CDR2 YNFKEQ. The CDR3 extends over 13 amino acids. Trimming took off 1 base at V and 3 bases at J, with 5 bases between the two ends.

This chain uses TRBV5-1 with TRBJ2-1; D might be TRBD1 (6 bases). The CDR3 runs to 13 residues. The ends were cut back, 4 bases at V and 3 bases at J, with 8 bases in the middle. CDR1 and CDR2 (germline): SGHRS, YFSETQ. CDR3 residues: CASSRGHYNEQFF. CDR3 nucleotide sequence: TGCGCCAGCAGCAGGGGACACTACAATGAGCAGTTCTTC.

The chain links TRBV6-1 to TRBJ2-2; D uncertain. The germline CDR1 and CDR2 sequences are MNHNS and SASEGT. V was shortened by 4 bases and J by 4 bases, with 13 bases between the two germline ends. The length of the CDR3 is 15 residues. The DNA for the CDR3 is TGTGCCAGCAGTGGACGAGTCACGGTCACCGGGGAGCTGTTTTTT. Its translation: CASSGRVTVTGELFF.

The chain couples TRBV4-2 to TRBJ1-5; D uncertain. V dropped 0 bases and J dropped 4 bases, with 10 bases sitting between them. Germline V gives CDR1 LGHNA, CDR2 YNFKEQ. The CDR3 loop spans 15 amino acids. The CDR3 loop reads CASSQDSAGNQPQHF. The CDR3 DNA reads as TGTGCCAGCAGCCAAGATTCAGCGGGGAATCAGCCCCAGCATTTT.

This chain uses TRBV9 with TRBJ2-1, with no clear D. CDR1 and CDR2 (germline): SGDLS, YYNGEE. The length of the CDR3 is 15 residues. Trimming removed 0 bases from V and 6 bases from J, with 13 bases in between. CDR3 protein: CASSVGTHNSNEQFF. The CDR3 DNA follows: TGTGCCAGCAGCGTAGGGACCCACAACAGCAATGAGCAGTTCTTC.